Listed below are T cell receptor beta chains from one sample, sequenced in a study of cytotoxic CD8 clonotypes in ibrutinib-treated CLL. Using immunoSEQ multiplex PCR, the repertoire was profiled, and TCRdb retains in-frame clones only, with some absent. Of fewer than 35,000 clones in the sample, approximately 85% were seen once. The input for sequencing was PBMCs, taken after 24 months of ibrutinib treatment. The receptors were sampled from a human donor with chronic lymphocytic leukemia. CDR3s include the opening cysteine and the closing phenylalanine or tryptophan. D genes are given only for firm matches. Some rows mark clone size as missing; the rest say once, few, many or name a class of expanded clone.

CDR3nt: TGTGCCAGCAGCCTGCCCAAGGGGCGAGTCCTGACTTTC; CDR3aa: CASSLPKGRVLTF; v_gene: TRBV11-3; j_gene: TRBJ2-6; d_gene: -; abundance: -
CDR3nt: TGTGCCAGCAGTTACAAAGGGGACGCCCACTACACCTTC; CDR3aa: CASSYKGDAHYTF; v_gene: TRBV6-6; j_gene: TRBJ1-2; d_gene: -; abundance: -
CDR3nt: TGTGCCAGCTCAGTCGGAAACACCATATATTTT; CDR3aa: CASSVGNTIYF; v_gene: TRBV18; j_gene: TRBJ1-3; d_gene: -; abundance: -
CDR3nt: TGCGCCAGCAGCCAATACGCAGGGGGCGCGAATAATTCACCCCTCCACTTT; CDR3aa: CASSQYAGGANNSPLHF; v_gene: TRBV4-1; j_gene: TRBJ1-6; d_gene: TRBD1; abundance: -
CDR3nt: TGTGCCAGCATCAGCCACTACGAGCAGTACTTC; CDR3aa: CASISHYEQYF; v_gene: TRBV6-1; j_gene: TRBJ2-7; d_gene: -; abundance: -
CDR3nt: TGTGCCAGCAGCCAGGACAGAACTAATGAAAAACTGTTTTTT; CDR3aa: CASSQDRTNEKLFF; v_gene: TRBV7-2; j_gene: TRBJ1-4; d_gene: -; abundance: -
CDR3nt: TGTGCCAGCAGCTTAGGACGTGGGGCAGAGGGCAATCAGCCCCAGCATTTT; CDR3aa: CASSLGRGAEGNQPQHF; v_gene: TRBV11-2; j_gene: TRBJ1-5; d_gene: -; abundance: few
CDR3nt: TGTGCCAGCAGGGTGTCAGTGGCCCAGCATTTT; CDR3aa: CASRVSVAQHF; v_gene: TRBV6-5; j_gene: TRBJ1-5; d_gene: -; abundance: -
CDR3nt: TGTGCCAGCAGTTACTTTGTCGATAGGGGTACGCAGTATTTT; CDR3aa: CASSYFVDRGTQYF; v_gene: TRBV6-5; j_gene: TRBJ2-3; d_gene: -; abundance: -
CDR3nt: TGCGCCAGCAGCTTGGGGTCGATGGTTGGTACGCAGTATTTT; CDR3aa: CASSLGSMVGTQYF; v_gene: TRBV5-1; j_gene: TRBJ2-3; d_gene: -; abundance: -
CDR3nt: TGTGCCAGCAGAGACAGGGCGACCACCCTGAACACTGAAGCTTTCTTT; CDR3aa: CASRDRATTLNTEAFF; v_gene: TRBV28; j_gene: TRBJ1-1; d_gene: TRBD1; abundance: -
CDR3nt: TGTGCCAGCAGATGGGGACTAGCAACAGATACGCAGTATTTT; CDR3aa: CASRWGLATDTQYF; v_gene: TRBV2; j_gene: TRBJ2-3; d_gene: TRBD2; abundance: -
CDR3nt: TGTGCCAGCAGCTTAGAGGCCAGGGGGAACTATGGCTACACCTTC; CDR3aa: CASSLEARGNYGYTF; v_gene: TRBV5-4; j_gene: TRBJ1-2; d_gene: TRBD1; abundance: -
CDR3nt: TGTGCCACCAGCAGAGGGACAGACTATGGCTACACCTTC; CDR3aa: CATSRGTDYGYTF; v_gene: TRBV15; j_gene: TRBJ1-2; d_gene: -; abundance: -
CDR3nt: TGTGCCAGCAGTCCTCCATTCACAGATACGCAGTATTTT; CDR3aa: CASSPPFTDTQYF; v_gene: TRBV2; j_gene: TRBJ2-3; d_gene: -; abundance: -
CDR3nt: TGTGCCAGCAGTGTCTCGCGGGACAGGTATCAGCCCCAGCATTTT; CDR3aa: CASSVSRDRYQPQHF; v_gene: TRBV27; j_gene: TRBJ1-5; d_gene: TRBD1; abundance: -